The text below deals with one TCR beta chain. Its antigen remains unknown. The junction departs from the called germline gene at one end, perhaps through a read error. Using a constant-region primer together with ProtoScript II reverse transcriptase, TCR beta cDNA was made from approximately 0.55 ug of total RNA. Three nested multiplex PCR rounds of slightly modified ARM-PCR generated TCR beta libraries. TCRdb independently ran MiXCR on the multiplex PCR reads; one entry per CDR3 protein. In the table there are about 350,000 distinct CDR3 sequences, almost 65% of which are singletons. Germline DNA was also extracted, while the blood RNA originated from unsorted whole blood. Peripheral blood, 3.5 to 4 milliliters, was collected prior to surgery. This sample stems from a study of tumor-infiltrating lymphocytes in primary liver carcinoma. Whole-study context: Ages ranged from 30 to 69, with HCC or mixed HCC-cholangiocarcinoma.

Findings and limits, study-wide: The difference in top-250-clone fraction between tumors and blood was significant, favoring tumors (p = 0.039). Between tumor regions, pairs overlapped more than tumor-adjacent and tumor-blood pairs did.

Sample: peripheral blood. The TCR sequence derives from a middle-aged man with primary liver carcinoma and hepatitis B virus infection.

DNA for the CDR3: TGTGCCAGTAGTTGGGACAAAGAGACCCAGTACTTC. Its protein product is CASSWDKETQYF. This chain links TRBV28 with TRBJ2-5; possible D gene TRBD1, 6 bases. CDR1 is MDHEN and CDR2 is SYDVKM in the germline V gene. The CDR3 runs to 12 residues.